Shown below are 15 T cell receptor beta chains from a single sample sequenced in a study of T cell responses to AZD1222 COVID-19 vaccine. Repertoires were generated with immunoSEQ multiplex PCR, while TCRdb's copy carries only in-frame clones and drops some. The sample contains 150,000 to 160,000 clones, 90% of which appear only once. Sequenced here: peripheral blood, sampled on day 0 of AZD1222 vaccination. Receptors originate from an adult in good health.

The chain links TRBV5-4 to TRBJ2-1, with 11 bases that match TRBD1. This CDR3 is built from 17 residues. The V gene end was trimmed by 2 bases and the J gene end by 13 bases; junction bases not matched to a gene: 17. The germline gives CDR1 SGHNT, CDR2 YYREEE (reference sequence). CDR3 loop: CASSFGVPGQGEGIQFF. The CDR3 DNA reads as TGTGCCAGCAGCTTTGGAGTCCCGGGACAGGGGGAGGGGATCCAGTTCTTC. Based on the CDR3 plus reference TRBV5-4 and TRBJ2-1, the full variable domain is ETGVTQSPTHLIKTRGQQVTLRCSSQSGHNTVSWYQQALGQGPQFIFQYYREEENGRGNFPPRFSGLQFPNYSSELNVNALELDDSALYLCASSFGVPGQGEGIQFFGPGTRLTVL.

CDR3 residues: CASQGPYNEQFF. CDR3 bases: TGTGCCAGCCAGGGGCCGTACAATGAGCAGTTCTTC. The V call is TRBV6-5, the J call TRBJ2-1, with TRBD1 as a possible D gene (6 bases). The ends were cut back, 8 bases at V and 4 bases at J, with 9 bases in the middle. The germline CDR1 and CDR2 sequences are MNHEY and SVGAGI. The CDR3 is made up of 12 amino acids.

The J gene is TRBJ2-7, the V gene TRBV24-1; TRBD2 might be the D (5 bases). Trimming took 6 bases from V and 5 from J, leaving 16 bases between them. The CDR3 consists of 14 residues. Germline V gene data show CDR1 as KGHDR and CDR2 as SFDVKD. For the CDR3, the DNA is TGTGCCACCAGTCGGGGAGAAATTCCCCACGAGCAGTACTTC. It yields the protein CATSRGEIPHEQYF.

For the CDR3, the DNA is TGTGCCTGGAGACGGGACGGAAACTCTGGAAACACCATATATTTT. Translation: CAWRRDGNSGNTIYF. V is TRBV30 and J is TRBJ1-3, with a tentative D call TRBD1 (5 bases). The germline V gene encodes CDR1 GTSNPN and CDR2 SVGIG (reference sequence). The CDR3 length is 15 residues. V lost 3 bases and J 0 bases, leaving 12 bases between the germline ends. Full variable domain (remainder filled in from reference TRBV30 and TRBJ1-3): SQTIHQWPATLVQPVGSPLSLECTVEGTSNPNLYWYRQAAGRGLQLLFYSVGIGQISSEVPQNLSASRPQDRQFILSSKKLLLSDSGFYLCAWRRDGNSGNTIYFGEGSWLTVV.

This clone showed up just once. V usage is TRBV15 and J usage is TRBJ2-1; 13 bases agree with TRBD2. CDR1 and CDR2 from the germline V gene are LNHNV and YYDKDF (reference sequence). The CDR3 runs to 17 residues. Trimming at V came to 4 bases and at J to 2 bases, leaving 5 bases not matched to a gene. CDR3 DNA sequence: TGTGCCACCAGCACCGGACTAGCGGGAGCAACCTACAATGAGCAGTTCTTC. Protein: CATSTGLAGATYNEQFF.

The genes are TRBV28 and TRBJ1-1; D uncertain. Germline V gives CDR1 MDHEN, CDR2 SYDVKM. CDR3 size: 15 residues. V lost 1 base to trimming and J lost 2 bases, with 11 bases between them. The chain's CDR3 is CASSLSLLGNTEAFF. CDR3 DNA sequence: TGTGCCAGCAGTTTATCCTTATTGGGAAACACTGAAGCTTTCTTT.

This chain links TRBV29-1 with TRBJ1-1; no reliable D call. Germline-derived CDR1 and CDR2 are SQVTM and ANQGSEA. CDR3 length equals 10 residues. V was cut by 6 bases and J by 11 bases, with 13 bases left in between. As DNA, the CDR3 is TGCAGCGTCGGGCGGTGGGAGGCTTTCTTT. Translation: CSVGRWEAFF.

This sequence joins TRBV11-3 and TRBJ2-1, with 8 bases fitting TRBD2. Trimming removed 4 bases from V and 10 bases from J; junction bases left unmatched: 12. The CDR3 runs 15 residues. Germline values: CDR1 SGHNT, CDR2 YENEEA. The CDR3 sequence: CASSSYEAGLDEQFF. CDR3 DNA sequence: TGTGCCAGCAGCTCTTACGAAGCGGGACTAGACGAGCAGTTCTTC.

V usage is TRBV28 and J usage is TRBJ1-1, with 7 bases aligning to TRBD1. The CDR3 runs to 13 residues. Germline CDR1 reads MDHEN; CDR2 reads SYDVKM. Trimming removed 5 bases from V and 2 bases from J; junction bases left unmatched: 2. The CDR3 bases are TGTGCCAGCAGTAGGGACAGCAACACTGAAGCTTTCTTT. This translates into CASSRDSNTEAFF. The entire variable domain, with the rest obtained from reference TRBV28 and TRBJ1-1, is as follows: DVKVTQSSRYLVKRTGEKVFLECVQDMDHENMFWYRQDPGLGLRLIYFSYDVKMKEKGDIPEGYSVSREKKERFSLILESASTNQTSMYLCASSRDSNTEAFFGQGTRLTVV.

V usage is TRBV7-8 and J usage is TRBJ2-7, with D possibly TRBD1 on 6 matching bases. Between the trimmed V and J ends, which lost 3 bases and 1 base, there was a span of 13 bases. Germline V gene sequence: CDR1 SGHVS, CDR2 FQNEAQ. The CDR3 runs 15 residues. Written as DNA, the CDR3 is TGTGCCAGCAGCTTGTCAGGGGCACAATCCTACGAGCAGTACTTC. Amino acids: CASSLSGAQSYEQYF. Full variable domain (remainder filled in from reference TRBV7-8 and TRBJ2-7): GAGVSQSPRYKVAKRGQDVALRCDPISGHVSLFWYQQALGQGPEFLTYFQNEAQLDKSGLPSDRFFAERPEGSVSTLKIQRTQQEDSAVYLCASSLSGAQSYEQYFGPGTRLTVT.

The V gene is TRBV29-1, the J gene TRBJ2-1; 9 bases fit TRBD2. V was pared by 1 base and J by 9 bases, with 4 bases of the junction left unmatched. The CDR3 is 13 amino acids. The germline V gene encodes CDR1 SQVTM and CDR2 ANQGSEA. The CDR3 coding sequence is TGCAGCGTTGAAGGCGGGAGGGCCGGTGAGCAGTTCTTC. It specifies CSVEGGRAGEQFF.

The chain uses TRBV5-4 and TRBJ1-1; the match to TRBD1 covers 8 bases. The CDR3 contains 16 residues. V gave up 4 bases and J gave up 0 bases; unmatched junction bases: 8. The V gene's germline CDR1 is SGHNT and CDR2 YYREEE (reference sequence). The CDR3 reads CASSQSGQGLNTEAFF. The DNA for the CDR3 is TGTGCCAGCAGCCAAAGTGGACAGGGCTTGAACACTGAAGCTTTCTTT.

This chain links TRBV6-1 with TRBJ1-4; TRBD1 aligns across 9 bases. This CDR3 spans 16 amino acids. Germline lookup yields CDR1 MNHNS and CDR2 SASEGT. With 2 bases clipped from V and 6 bases from J, the junction kept 7 bases outside the gene matches. The chain's CDR3 is CASSEFPGQGHEKLFF. The CDR3 nucleotides are TGTGCCAGCAGTGAATTTCCGGGACAGGGCCATGAAAAACTGTTTTTT.

The gene calls are TRBV6-5 and TRBJ2-7; D gene uncertain. Germline V gene data show CDR1 as MNHEY and CDR2 as SVGAGI. Trimming took off 1 base at V and 2 bases at J, with 12 bases between the two ends. CDR3 length: 15 residues. This CDR3 is CASSYLSNGPYEQYF. In DNA form, the CDR3 reads TGTGCCAGCAGTTACTTATCTAACGGTCCCTACGAGCAGTACTTC.

This sequence joins TRBV4-3 and TRBJ2-2; D gene unclear. V lost 5 bases, J lost 2 bases, and 6 bases lay in between. CDR3 length: 13 residues. Germline CDR1 reads LGHNA; CDR2 reads YSLEER. The CDR3 region has the DNA TGCGCCAGCAGCTCGATAAACACCGGGGAGCTGTTTTTT. Translating gives CASSSINTGELFF.